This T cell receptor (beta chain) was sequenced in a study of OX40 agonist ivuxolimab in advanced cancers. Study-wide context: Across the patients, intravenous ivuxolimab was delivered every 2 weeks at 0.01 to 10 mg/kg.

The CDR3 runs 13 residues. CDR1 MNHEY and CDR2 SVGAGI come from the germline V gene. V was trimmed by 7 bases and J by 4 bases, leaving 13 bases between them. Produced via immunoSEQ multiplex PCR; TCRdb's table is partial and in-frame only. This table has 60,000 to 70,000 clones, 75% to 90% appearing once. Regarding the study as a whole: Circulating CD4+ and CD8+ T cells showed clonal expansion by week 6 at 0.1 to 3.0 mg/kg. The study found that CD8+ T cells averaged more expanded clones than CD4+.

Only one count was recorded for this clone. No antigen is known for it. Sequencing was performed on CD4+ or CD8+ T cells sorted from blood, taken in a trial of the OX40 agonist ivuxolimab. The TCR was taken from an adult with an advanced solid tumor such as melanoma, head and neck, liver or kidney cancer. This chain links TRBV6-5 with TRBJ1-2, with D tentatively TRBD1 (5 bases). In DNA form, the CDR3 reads TGTGCCAGCATTCCAGGGCGCGTCTATGGCTACACCTTC. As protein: CASIPGRVYGYTF.